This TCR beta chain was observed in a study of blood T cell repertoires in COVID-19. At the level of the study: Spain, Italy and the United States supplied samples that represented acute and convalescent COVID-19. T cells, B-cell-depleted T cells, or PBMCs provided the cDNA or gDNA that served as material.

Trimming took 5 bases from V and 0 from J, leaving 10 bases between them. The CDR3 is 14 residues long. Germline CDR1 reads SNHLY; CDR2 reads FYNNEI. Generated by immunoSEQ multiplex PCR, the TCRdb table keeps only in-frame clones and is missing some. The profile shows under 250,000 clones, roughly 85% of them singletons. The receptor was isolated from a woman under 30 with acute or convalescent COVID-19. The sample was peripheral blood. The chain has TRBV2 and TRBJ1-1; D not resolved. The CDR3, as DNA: TGTGCCAGCAGTTCTAAAACAGTGAACACTGAAGCTTTCTTT. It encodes CASSSKTVNTEAFF.